This T cell receptor beta chain is from a study of T cells in narcolepsy. A remark on this clone: Its antigen is as yet unknown.

Per germline, CDR1 SGHTA and CDR2 FQGTGA. CDR3 length: 13 amino acids. Trimming removed 6 bases at V and 0 bases at J, with 9 bases between. Overall study results and limits: Reportedly, autoreactive clonotypes were serially detected in patients' blood but not controls'. HCRT-specific and TRIB2-specific autoreactive clonotypes appeared among same-patient CSF and blood CD4+ clonotypes.

Using immunoSEQ multiplex PCR, the repertoire was profiled, and TCRdb retains in-frame clones only, with some absent. The repertoire holds just under 30,000 clones, with around 87% as singletons. The gene calls are TRBV7-3 and TRBJ2-7; no clear D. Sequencing was performed on memory (CD45RA-) CD4+ T cells from blood. This clonotype was obtained from a human donor in good health. The CDR3 DNA reads as TGTGCCAGCAGTCGAGACAACTCCTACGAGCAGTACTTC. Amino acids: CASSRDNSYEQYF. The full variable domain, its missing parts supplied by reference TRBV7-3 and TRBJ2-7, is GAGVSQTPSNKVTEKGKYVELRCDPISGHTALYWYRQSLGQGPEFLIYFQGTGAADDSGLPNDRFFAVRPEGSVSTLKIQRTERGDSAVYLCASSRDNSYEQYFGPGTRLTVT.